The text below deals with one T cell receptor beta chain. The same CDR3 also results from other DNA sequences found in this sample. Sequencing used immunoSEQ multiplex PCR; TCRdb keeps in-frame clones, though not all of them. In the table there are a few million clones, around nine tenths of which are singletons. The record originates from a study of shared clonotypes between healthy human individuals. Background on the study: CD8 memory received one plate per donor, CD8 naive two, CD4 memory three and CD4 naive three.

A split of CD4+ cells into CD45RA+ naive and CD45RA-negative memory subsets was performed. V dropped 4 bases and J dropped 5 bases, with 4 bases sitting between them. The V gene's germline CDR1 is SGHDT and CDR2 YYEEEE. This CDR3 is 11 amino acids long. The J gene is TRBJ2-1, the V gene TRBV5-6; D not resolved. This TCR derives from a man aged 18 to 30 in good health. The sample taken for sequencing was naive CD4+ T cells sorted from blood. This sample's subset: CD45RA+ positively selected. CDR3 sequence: CASSRDNEQFF. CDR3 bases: TGTGCCAGCAGCCGCGACAATGAGCAGTTCTTC.